These 25 T cell receptor beta chains were sequenced from one sample in a study of blood T cell repertoires in COVID-19. Method: immunoSEQ multiplex PCR; TCRdb's copy keeps in-frame clones and lacks some. The sample carries 130,000 to 150,000 clones, 65% to 90% recorded once. The sample was peripheral blood. The receptors stem from a human donor in a cohort sampled during active COVID-19.

The rearrangement links TRBV7-2 to TRBJ2-5; D may be TRBD2 (6 bases). The CDR3 contains 14 residues. CDR1 and CDR2 (germline): SGHTA, FQGNSA. Trimming removed 1 base from V and 5 bases from J, with 11 bases in between. This chain's CDR3 is CASSLGGVEETQYF. The DNA of the CDR3 is TGTGCCAGCAGCTTAGGGGGGGTTGAGGAGACCCAGTACTTC.

The gene calls are TRBV15 and TRBJ2-3; D may be TRBD2 (6 bases). Germline V gene data show CDR1 as LNHNV and CDR2 as YYDKDF (reference sequence). CDR3 length equals 18 residues. Trimming took 3 bases from V and 2 from J, leaving 21 bases between them. The CDR3 DNA is TGTGCCACCAGCAGTACGGGGTGGGGGGAGGACCCCACAGATACGCAGTATTTT. As protein: CATSSTGWGEDPTDTQYF.

The J gene is TRBJ1-2, the V gene TRBV2; TRBD1 agrees at 7 bases. CDR1 is SNHLY and CDR2 is FYNNEI in the germline V gene. The CDR3 sequence is 15 residues long. The trim removed 3 bases at V and 4 bases at J, leaving 8 bases unmatched. The CDR3 reads CASSEGQTWSYGYTF. The CDR3 DNA follows: TGTGCCAGCAGTGAGGGACAGACCTGGAGCTATGGCTACACCTTC. Looking up the rest from reference TRBV2 and TRBJ1-2 gives the full variable domain: EPEVTQTPSHQVTQMGQEVILRCVPISNHLYFYWYRQILGQKVEFLVSFYNNEISEKSEIFDDQFSVERPDGSNFTLKIRSTKLEDSAMYFCASSEGQTWSYGYTFGSGTRLTVV.

V usage is TRBV29-1 and J usage is TRBJ2-1, with 14 positions matching TRBD2. Germline V lookup: CDR1 SQVTM, CDR2 ANQGSEA. Unmatched junction bases numbered 7, after V lost 5 bases and J lost 1 base. This CDR3 comprises 17 residues. The CDR3 DNA follows: TGCAGCGTTTCCGGGACTAGCGGGAGAGGGTCCTACAATGAGCAGTTCTTC. This sequence encodes CSVSGTSGRGSYNEQFF.

This CDR3 reads CATSRDFPKTSGRQYEQYF. The DNA of the CDR3 is TGTGCCACCAGCAGAGATTTTCCGAAGACTAGCGGGAGACAATACGAGCAGTACTTC. The chain recombines TRBV15 with TRBJ2-7, with 12 bases fitting TRBD2. Germline V gives CDR1 LNHNV, CDR2 YYDKDF (reference sequence). V trimming: 0 bases; J trimming: 4 bases; junction bases outside the gene matches: 13. The CDR3 totals 19 residues.

This clone showed up just a few times. The V gene is TRBV6-5, the J gene TRBJ2-7; TRBD2 agrees at 15 bases. V lost 7 bases to trimming and J lost 5 bases; unmatched junction nucleotides: 6. The CDR3 length is 15 residues. Germline V lookup: CDR1 MNHEY, CDR2 SVGAGI. In DNA form, the CDR3 reads TGTGCCAGCAACACCGGGACTAGCGGGAGGAACGAGCAGTACTTC. Translated, it gives CASNTGTSGRNEQYF.

The chain uses TRBV15 and TRBJ1-6; D is uncertain. Germline values: CDR1 LNHNV, CDR2 YYDKDF (reference sequence). This CDR3 comprises 16 residues. The V end lost 0 bases, the J end lost 9 bases, and 15 bases lay between the germline ends. CDR3 DNA sequence: TGTGCCACCAGCAGAGAAAAGGACCCGCGGGGTTCACCCCTCCACTTT. Its translation: CATSREKDPRGSPLHF.

V and J are TRBV21-1 and TRBJ2-7; the table names TRBD1, a call not compared with the DNA. TRBV21-1 has pseudogene status. The CDR3 is 14 amino acids. Written as DNA, the CDR3 is TGTGCCAGCAGCAAAGCCGACAGGGCCTACGAGCAGTACTTC. It yields the protein CASSKADRAYEQYF.

The chain uses TRBV18 and TRBJ2-5, with 11 positions matching TRBD2. J was trimmed by 5 bases and V by 0 bases; bases with no gene match: 8. Germline assignment: CDR1 KGHSH and CDR2 LQKENI. This CDR3 has 17 residues. In nucleotides, the CDR3 is TGTGCCAGCTCACCACCGAAGGTAGCGGGAGGGCTGGAGACCCAGTACTTC. Amino acids: CASSPPKVAGGLETQYF.

The chain carries TRBV6-2 or TRBV6-3 and TRBJ2-1; TRBD1 matches at 8 bases. V lost 4 bases, J lost 7 bases, and 3 bases stayed unmatched. Per germline, CDR1 MNHEY and CDR2 SVGEGT. There are 13 residues in the CDR3. CDR3 region: CASSWTGTNEQFF. For the CDR3, the DNA is TGTGCCAGCAGTTGGACAGGGACTAATGAGCAGTTCTTC.

The CDR3 bases are TGCGCCAGCAGTGAGTCGCGAGACAGGGGAAACACCATATATTTT. It encodes CASSESRDRGNTIYF. This sequence joins TRBV10-1 and TRBJ1-3, with D possibly TRBD1 on 6 matching bases. Germline CDR1 reads WNHNN; CDR2 reads SYGVQD (reference sequence). V was shortened by 0 bases and J by 4 bases, with 10 bases between the two germline ends. This CDR3 is 15 amino acids long.

This clone was counted once. The chain uses TRBV5-5 and TRBJ1-6; TRBD1 might be the D (6 bases). The CDR3 consists of 16 residues. V lost 5 bases, J lost 7 bases, and 19 bases lay in between. The germline V gene encodes CDR1 SGHKS and CDR2 YYEKEE (reference sequence). CDR3 protein: CASRAPFRGWNSPLHF. The CDR3 nucleotides are TGTGCCAGCAGAGCTCCATTCAGGGGATGGAATTCACCCCTCCACTTT.

This clone has a single count. The chain employs TRBV29-1 and TRBJ2-7, with D maybe TRBD2 (7 bases). With 3 bases removed from V and 2 bases from J, the gap between germline ends came to 20 bases. The CDR3 length is 16 residues. Germline CDR1 reads SQVTM; CDR2 reads ANQGSEA. This CDR3 reads CSVEEGRGGGTYEQYF. CDR3 DNA sequence: TGCAGCGTTGAGGAGGGTAGAGGGGGGGGCACCTACGAGCAGTACTTC.

The rearrangement links TRBV7-9 to TRBJ1-2; 7 bases match TRBD1. CDR1 and CDR2 (germline): SEHNR, FQNEAQ (reference sequence). With 5 bases clipped from V and 4 bases from J, the junction kept 4 bases outside the gene matches. The length of the CDR3 is 13 residues. CDR3 in amino acids: CASSPQGSYGYTF. In nucleotides, the CDR3 is TGTGCCAGCAGCCCACAGGGGAGCTATGGCTACACCTTC.

This clone was counted between two and nine times. The CDR3 is CATSAHRADTQYF. CDR3 bases: TGTGCCACCAGTGCCCATCGCGCAGATACGCAGTATTTT. This chain joins TRBV24-1 and TRBJ2-3; D is ambiguous. Germline V gives CDR1 KGHDR, CDR2 SFDVKD. V shed 5 bases and J shed 4 bases, with 9 bases lying between them. CDR3 size: 13 residues.

The chain joins TRBV7-9 to TRBJ1-3, with 7 bases matching TRBD1. There are 14 residues in the CDR3. Germline V gives CDR1 SEHNR, CDR2 FQNEAQ (reference sequence). Unmatched junction bases numbered 4, after V lost 5 bases and J lost 3 bases. CDR3 in amino acids: CASSDRARGNTIYF. In DNA, the CDR3 is TGTGCCAGCAGCGACAGGGCGCGTGGAAACACCATATATTTT. Full variable domain (rest looked up from reference TRBV7-9 and TRBJ1-3): DTGVSQNPRHKITKRGQNVTFRCDPISEHNRLYWYRQTLGQGPEFLTYFQNEAQLEKSRLLSDRFSAERPKGSFSTLEIQRTEQGDSAMYLCASSDRARGNTIYFGEGSWLTVV.

V is TRBV21-1 and J is TRBJ1-4. TRBV21-1 is annotated as a pseudogene. This CDR3 spans 17 amino acids. Written as DNA, the CDR3 is TGTGCCAGCAGCAAAGCGTCATGGGGGGGGAATAATGAAAAACTGTTTTTT. Protein: CASSKASWGGNNEKLFF.

V is TRBV2 and J is TRBJ2-7; 7 nucleotides agree with TRBD1. The V gene end was trimmed by 8 bases and the J gene end by 3 bases; junction bases not matched to a gene: 4. The CDR3 has 12 amino acids. Germline V gene sequence: CDR1 SNHLY, CDR2 FYNNEI. CDR3 bases: TGTGCCAGCGTGGGACAGCTCTACGAGCAGTACTTC. Translated, it gives CASVGQLYEQYF.

This rearrangement joins TRBV5-1 to TRBJ1-6; 7 nucleotides match TRBD1. The CDR3 covers 17 residues. V shed 2 bases, J shed 7 bases, and the junction held 12 bases outside the gene matches. The germline gives CDR1 SGHRS, CDR2 YFSETQ. CDR3 sequence (DNA): TGCGCCAGCAGCTTAAGGGCCGACAGGGCAGGGAATTCACCCCTCCACTTT. Translating it yields CASSLRADRAGNSPLHF.

V usage is TRBV19 and J usage is TRBJ1-5; the D gene is possibly TRBD1 (6 bases). This CDR3 spans 15 amino acids. Between the trimmed V and J ends, which lost 6 bases and 1 base, there was a span of 13 bases. Germline V CDR1 and CDR2: LNHDA, SQIVND (reference sequence). The CDR3 spells CASRQGPASNQPQHF. CDR3 coding DNA: TGTGCCAGTAGACAGGGTCCCGCAAGCAATCAGCCCCAGCATTTT.

This chain joins TRBV5-1 and TRBJ2-1; D is possibly TRBD1 (5 bases). Trimming took 7 bases from V and 0 from J, leaving 14 bases between them. The length of the CDR3 is 15 residues. The germline V gene has CDR1 SGHRS and CDR2 YFSETQ. The CDR3 sequence: CASQPLGVSYNEQFF. The CDR3 DNA sequence: TGCGCCAGCCAACCCCTAGGGGTCTCCTACAATGAGCAGTTCTTC.

The rearrangement joins TRBV6-4 to TRBJ1-5; the match to TRBD1 covers 7 bases. Germline lookup yields CDR1 MRHNA and CDR2 SNTAGT. The V gene end was trimmed by 2 bases and the J gene end by 0 bases; junction bases not matched to a gene: 7. The CDR3 totals 17 residues. This CDR3 reads CASSDTDRLTSNQPQHF. DNA of the CDR3: TGTGCCAGCAGTGACACGGACAGGTTAACTAGCAATCAGCCCCAGCATTTT.

J is TRBJ2-5 and V is TRBV5-1; the match to TRBD2 covers 7 bases. CDR3 length: 14 amino acids. With V trimmed by 4 bases and J by 1 base, 4 bases remained unmatched. Looked up from germline, CDR1 is SGHRS and CDR2 is YFSETQ. CDR3 residues: CASSPLATQETQYF. CDR3 nucleotide sequence: TGCGCCAGCAGCCCACTAGCGACCCAAGAGACCCAGTACTTC.

This clone was observed a single time. The gene calls are TRBV9 and TRBJ2-3, with D possibly matching TRBD2 (5 bases). The germline CDR1 and CDR2 sequences are SGDLS and YYNGEE. V was clipped by 2 bases and J by 4 bases, with 11 bases between them. The CDR3 runs to 14 residues. In DNA, the CDR3 is TGTGCCAGCAGCGTGGGGAGTTCGGCAGATACGCAGTATTTT. Protein product: CASSVGSSADTQYF.

V is TRBV5-6 and J is TRBJ1-1; 7 bases line up with TRBD1. The CDR3 runs to 13 residues. The germline V gene encodes CDR1 SGHDT and CDR2 YYEEEE. V gave up 3 bases and J gave up 3 bases; unmatched junction bases: 2. The CDR3 region has the DNA TGTGCCAGCAGCTCCAGGGGGTACACTGAAGCTTTCTTT. It is translated as CASSSRGYTEAFF.